One sample yielded the 22 T cell receptor beta chains listed below, sequenced in a study of T cell responses to AZD1222 COVID-19 vaccine. Sequenced by immunoSEQ multiplex PCR; TCRdb stores in-frame clones only, minus some. Among some 150,000 clones, about 91% were seen once, and the ten largest hold around 4%. Here the sequenced sample was peripheral blood, taken on day 0 of MenACWY control vaccination. The origin of the receptors is an adult in good health.

The genes are TRBV11-3 and TRBJ2-1; D is uncertain. Trimming removed 1 base at V and 7 bases at J, with 8 bases between. The CDR3 loop spans 13 amino acids. Germline CDR1 reads SGHNT; CDR2 reads YENEEA. Here the CDR3 DNA reads TGTGCCAGCAGCTTAGGTTGGGTGAATGAGCAGTTCTTC. This codes for CASSLGWVNEQFF.

The J gene is TRBJ1-2, the V gene TRBV5-1; a possible D gene is TRBD1 (5 bases). This CDR3 comprises 15 residues. V lost 0 bases and J lost 7, with 16 bases in between. From germline, CDR1 is SGHRS and CDR2 YFSETQ. CDR3 DNA: TGCGCCAGCAGCTTGGACTCGTCAGGGCTGCGTGGCTACACCTTC. Amino acids: CASSLDSSGLRGYTF.

This clone came up a few times. J is TRBJ1-2 and V is TRBV28; D perhaps matches TRBD1 (5 bases). CDR1 is MDHEN and CDR2 is SYDVKM in the germline V gene. The CDR3 contains 13 residues. Trimming pared 6 bases from V and 8 bases from J, leaving 16 bases between. The CDR3: CASRSGTPMGYTF. The CDR3 bases are TGTGCCAGCAGGTCCGGGACCCCTATGGGCTACACCTTC.

This clone was seen just once. V gene TRBV11-3 combines with J gene TRBJ2-5; D gene ambiguous. V was trimmed by 5 bases and J by 0 bases, leaving 10 bases between them. The germline V gene encodes CDR1 SGHNT and CDR2 YENEEA. The CDR3 is 14 amino acids. The CDR3 DNA sequence: TGTGCCAGCAGCCCCGGACCCAACCAAGAGACCCAGTACTTC. Translating gives CASSPGPNQETQYF.

The rearrangement joins TRBV6-2 or TRBV6-3 to TRBJ2-7, with TRBD1 matching 10 bases. The CDR3 contains 16 residues. Germline CDR1 reads MNHEY; CDR2 reads SVGEGT. The V segment lost 4 bases and the J segment 7 bases; nucleotides outside the gene matches: 13. The CDR3 coding sequence is TGTGCCAGCAGTTCCCTACCGGGACAGGGGAGAGGAGAGCAGTACTTC. Amino acids: CASSSLPGQGRGEQYF.

The chain joins TRBV7-9 to TRBJ2-5; D not resolved. Germline assignment: CDR1 SEHNR and CDR2 FQNEAQ (reference sequence). This CDR3 region has 14 residues. V lost 3 bases, J lost 5 bases, and 13 bases lay in between. CDR3 sequence: CASSFATVMETQYF. CDR3 DNA sequence: TGTGCCAGCAGCTTCGCCACGGTCATGGAGACCCAGTACTTC.

The rearrangement joins TRBV24-1 to TRBJ2-5, with 9 bases identical to TRBD2. The CDR3 runs to 14 residues. The V and J ends lost 6 bases and 5 bases, in that order; junction bases with no gene match: 6. CDR1 is KGHDR, CDR2 SFDVKD, per germline. The CDR3 DNA sequence: TGTGCCACCAGTCTAGCGGGATCTGGTGAGACCCAGTACTTC. This gives the protein CATSLAGSGETQYF.

The rearrangement joins TRBV29-1 to TRBJ2-3, with D tentatively TRBD2 (5 bases). Trimming took 6 bases from V and 4 from J, leaving 20 bases between them. The CDR3 loop spans 15 amino acids. Germline CDR1 SQVTM, CDR2 ANQGSEA. In DNA, the CDR3 is TGCAGCGTCGGTTTCGGCCTCGGGGTACCAGATACGCAGTATTTT. The encoded protein is CSVGFGLGVPDTQYF.

This clone was recorded only once. J is TRBJ1-1 and V is TRBV7-9; no reliable D call. This CDR3 has 15 residues. Germline V gives CDR1 SEHNR, CDR2 FQNEAQ (reference sequence). The ends were cut back, 0 bases at V and 1 base at J, with 9 bases in the middle. As DNA, the CDR3 is TGTGCCAGCAGCTTAGCTCTGGCGGGGAACACTGAAGCTTTCTTT. Protein: CASSLALAGNTEAFF. Full variable domain (rest looked up from reference TRBV7-9 and TRBJ1-1): DTGVSQNPRHKITKRGQNVTFRCDPISEHNRLYWYRQTLGQGPEFLTYFQNEAQLEKSRLLSDRFSAERPKGSFSTLEIQRTEQGDSAMYLCASSLALAGNTEAFFGQGTRLTVV.

The V call is TRBV27, the J call TRBJ2-7; D may be TRBD1 (6 bases). Germline V gene lookup returns CDR1 MNHEY and CDR2 SMNVEV (reference sequence). The CDR3 loop spans 12 amino acids. Deletions cut 5 bases from V and 9 bases from J, with 14 bases between. The CDR3: CASSQTGIAQYF. CDR3 in DNA: TGTGCCAGCAGTCAAACAGGGATCGCGCAGTACTTC.

This clone was detected only once. The chain links TRBV2 to TRBJ2-2; D call uncertain. CDR3 length equals 16 residues. Germline values: CDR1 SNHLY, CDR2 FYNNEI. Trimming shortened V by 4 bases and J by 6 bases, and 18 bases separated the two germline ends. The CDR3 reads CASSGEFTSRPGELFF. DNA of the CDR3: TGTGCCAGCAGTGGCGAGTTTACAAGTAGGCCCGGGGAGCTGTTTTTT.

The chain employs TRBV10-3 and TRBJ1-4, with D unclear. The V gene lost 0 bases and the J gene lost 0 bases, with 8 bases spanning the gap. The germline gives CDR1 ENHRY, CDR2 SYGVKD. The CDR3 has 16 amino acids. CDR3 protein: CAISESRAATNEKLFF. CDR3 DNA: TGTGCCATCAGTGAGTCAAGGGCAGCAACTAATGAAAAACTGTTTTTT.

V and J are TRBV6-5 and TRBJ2-7, with 13 positions matching TRBD2. Germline loops: CDR1 MNHEY, CDR2 SVGAGI. V trimming: 6 bases; J trimming: 3 bases; junction bases outside the gene matches: 5. This CDR3 contains 15 residues. The CDR3 DNA sequence: TGTGCCAGCAGAACGGGACTAGCGGGGAACTACGAGCAGTACTTC. Its protein is CASRTGLAGNYEQYF.

This clone was detected a few times. This chain uses TRBV9 with TRBJ2-6; tentatively, D is TRBD1 (6 bases). V shed 5 bases and J shed 0 bases, with 21 bases lying between them. CDR3 length: 19 amino acids. The germline gives CDR1 SGDLS, CDR2 YYNGEE. The CDR3 coding sequence is TGTGCCAGCAGAGAGGGGGTGGGGCAGGCCTTCTCTGGGGCCAACGTCCTGACTTTC. It specifies CASREGVGQAFSGANVLTF.

In DNA, the CDR3 is TGTGCCAGCAGCTTACTGAACACCGGGGAGCTGTTTTTT. Amino acid sequence: CASSLLNTGELFF. The V and J genes are TRBV7-9 and TRBJ2-2; D not certain. The CDR3 has 13 residues. CDR1 is SEHNR, CDR2 FQNEAQ, per germline (reference sequence). Trimming took off 2 bases at V and 1 base at J, with 2 bases between the two ends.

This chain links TRBV9 with TRBJ2-1; D not certain. V lost 0 bases and J lost 5, with 9 bases in between. The CDR3 has 14 amino acids. Looked up from germline, CDR1 is SGDLS and CDR2 is YYNGEE. The CDR3 protein is CASSVAPTHNEQFF. The DNA of the CDR3 is TGTGCCAGCAGCGTAGCCCCGACCCACAATGAGCAGTTCTTC.

This chain connects TRBV5-1 to TRBJ1-3; D is perhaps TRBD1 (5 bases). CDR1 and CDR2 (germline): SGHRS, YFSETQ. V was cut by 3 bases and J by 4 bases, with 11 bases left in between. The CDR3 sequence is 14 residues long. CDR3 DNA sequence: TGCGCCAGCAGCTGGGGGACGGCAGGAAACACCATATATTTT. Protein: CASSWGTAGNTIYF. The full variable domain, its missing parts supplied by reference TRBV5-1 and TRBJ1-3, is KAGVTQTPRYLIKTRGQQVTLSCSPISGHRSVSWYQQTPGQGLQFLFEYFSETQRNKGNFPGRFSGRQFSNSRSEMNVSTLELGDSALYLCASSWGTAGNTIYFGEGSWLTVV.

This clone was observed a few times. The V and J genes are TRBV19 and TRBJ2-6; D not resolved. The germline V and J ends were trimmed by 6 bases and 3 bases, with 18 bases remaining between them. Germline loops: CDR1 LNHDA, CDR2 SQIVND (reference sequence). CDR3 size: 17 residues. The CDR3, as DNA: TGTGCCAGTAGGACCACCCCCCCGGGCGGTGGGGCCAACGTCCTGACTTTC. Translating gives CASRTTPPGGGANVLTF. Drawing the rest from reference TRBV19 and TRBJ2-6, the complete variable domain is DGGITQSPKYLFRKEGQNVTLSCEQNLNHDAMYWYRQDPGQGLRLIYYSQIVNDFQKGDIAEGYSVSREKKESFPLTVTSAQKNPTAFYLCASRTTPPGGGANVLTFGAGSRLTVL.

The V gene is TRBV27, the J gene TRBJ1-5; 8 bases align to TRBD1. Germline CDR1 reads MNHEY; CDR2 reads SMNVEV (reference sequence). V was clipped by 5 bases and J by 4 bases; unmatched bases: 7. The CDR3 sequence is 15 residues long. CDR3 DNA: TGTGCCAGCAGTCTATTCAGGGGGCGTAATCAGCCCCAGCATTTT. As protein: CASSLFRGRNQPQHF.

The chain carries TRBV10-3 and TRBJ2-5; the D is unclear. This CDR3 region has 12 residues. The ends were cut back, 3 bases at V and 2 bases at J, with 4 bases in the middle. Looked up from germline, CDR1 is ENHRY and CDR2 is SYGVKD. In nucleotides, the CDR3 is TGTGCCATCAGTGAACAGCAAGAGACCCAGTACTTC. This translates into CAISEQQETQYF.

V usage is TRBV19 and J usage is TRBJ2-2, with 10 bases aligning to TRBD1. The germline V gene has CDR1 LNHDA and CDR2 SQIVND (reference sequence). The CDR3 is made up of 18 amino acids. V gave up 1 base and J gave up 5 bases; unmatched junction bases: 10. CDR3 nucleotide sequence: TGTGCCAGTAGTATAGTGGGCCCGACAGGGGGCAGGACCGGGGAGCTGTTTTTT. It yields the protein CASSIVGPTGGRTGELFF.

V usage is TRBV7-3 and J usage is TRBJ2-1; 9 bases align to TRBD2. The V gene end was trimmed by 5 bases and the J gene end by 7 bases; junction bases not matched to a gene: 9. The CDR3 extends over 15 amino acids. Germline V gene lookup returns CDR1 SGHTA and CDR2 FQGTGA. CDR3 amino acids: CASSLSGRVENEQFF. In DNA form, the CDR3 reads TGTGCCAGCAGCCTTAGCGGGAGAGTCGAGAATGAGCAGTTCTTC.